This paragraph covers one T cell receptor beta chain sequence. The sample comes from a study of blood T cell repertoires in COVID-19. Here immunoSEQ multiplex PCR was the method, and the copy in TCRdb shows in-frame clones only, minus some. The repertoire has some 280,000 clones, around 86% of them found once; the top ten carry approximately 0.94%. CDR3 length equals 14 residues. Germline assignment: CDR1 MNHNS and CDR2 SASEGT. Trimming pared 2 bases from V and 2 bases from J, leaving 10 bases between. Sequencing was performed on peripheral blood. This receptor was taken from a middle-aged woman who had recovered from COVID-19. This chain links TRBV6-1 with TRBJ2-7, with D unresolved. The CDR3 nucleotides read TGTGCCAGCAGTGAACGAGCGCCGGCCTACGAGCAGTACTTC. Encoded protein: CASSERAPAYEQYF.